What follows describes a single T cell receptor beta chain. Its antigen is currently unknown. The length of the CDR3 is 14 residues. V shed 0 bases and J shed 0 bases, with 6 bases lying between them. CDR1 and CDR2 from the germline V gene are LGHNA and YNFKEQ. Study-wide findings and caveats: Tumor Tregs overlapped most with tumor, then blood, naive CD4+ cells.

Constant-region reverse primers amplified full-length variable regions, followed by semi-nested Nested Universal Primer A PCR. MiXCR, applied by TCRdb to the 5' RACE reads, yields one record per CDR3 protein. This table has several thousand distinct CDR3 sequences, roughly two thirds appearing once. V gene TRBV4-2 combines with J gene TRBJ2-7, with D unresolved. The sequence was obtained from a female donor with breast cancer. Sequences were obtained from memory CD4+ T cells sorted from a lymph node. Subset specified: memory CD4+ T cells, CD4+CD45RO+CD25-. Here the CDR3 DNA reads TGTGCCAGCAGCCAAGATAGGGTCTCCTACGAGCAGTACTTC. It is translated as CASSQDRVSYEQYF.